The rows below give T cell receptor beta chains drawn from one sample of a study of cytomegalovirus exposure and HLA in healthy donors. Profiling relied on immunoSEQ multiplex PCR, and the TCRdb table lists in-frame clones only, not all of them. The sample lists roughly 72,000 clones, roughly 80% seen once, with roughly 22% in the top ten. Material for sequencing was PBMCs. These receptors came from a woman in her thirties or forties in good health and CMV-seropositive. CDR3s include the opening cysteine and the closing phenylalanine or tryptophan. A D gene is named only where the DNA matches it firmly. Clone sizes are given selectively: once, few, many, or a class where the clone is expanded.

d_call | j_call | clone_size | v_call | cdr3_aa | cdr3_nt
NA | TRBJ1-2 | NA | TRBV19 | CASSSGSITGGYTF | TGTGCCAGTAGTTCGGGATCTATTACGGGTGGCTACACCTTC
NA | TRBJ1-2 | NA | TRBV30 | CAWIGVGGGYTF | TGTGCCTGGATAGGGGTGGGGGGAGGCTACACCTTC
TRBD1 | TRBJ1-2 | NA | TRBV7-8 | CASSTGQGTYGYTF | TGTGCCAGCAGCACAGGACAGGGGACCTATGGCTACACCTTC
NA | TRBJ1-3 | NA | TRBV2 | CASAVSGNTIYF | TGTGCCAGTGCGGTCTCTGGAAACACCATATATTTT
NA | TRBJ1-2 | NA | TRBV5-6 | CASSPGVAGYTF | TGTGCCAGCAGCCCAGGGGTCGCGGGCTACACCTTC
TRBD2 | TRBJ2-1 | NA | TRBV4-1 | CASSQGGLAGGIYNEQFF | TGCGCCAGCAGCCAAGGGGGACTAGCGGGGGGGATATACAATGAGCAGTTCTTC
TRBD1 | TRBJ2-1 | NA | TRBV4-1 | CASSQDGTGIGGNEQFF | TGCGCCAGCAGCCAAGATGGGACAGGGATCGGTGGCAATGAGCAGTTCTTC
TRBD2 | TRBJ2-5 | NA | TRBV30 | CAWSVRGSGETQYF | TGTGCCTGGAGTGTACGGGGTAGCGGGGAGACCCAGTACTTC
TRBD1 | TRBJ2-6 | NA | TRBV10-3 | CAISVAGGSVLTF | TGTGCCATCAGTGTGGCAGGGGGATCCGTCCTGACTTTC
TRBD1 | TRBJ1-5 | NA | TRBV5-6 | CASSFGTGDQPQHF | TGTGCCAGCAGCTTCGGGACAGGGGACCAGCCCCAGCATTTT
NA | TRBJ1-2 | NA | TRBV5-6 | CASSRSGLFYGYTF | TGTGCCAGCAGCAGATCGGGACTTTTCTATGGCTACACCTTC
NA | TRBJ2-3 | NA | TRBV5-4 | CASSPVGGGPIFTDTQYF | TGTGCCAGCAGCCCGGTTGGCGGGGGCCCAATCTTCACAGATACGCAGTATTTT
TRBD1 | TRBJ2-5 | NA | TRBV7-6 | CASSSRTGVQETQYF | TGTGCCAGCAGCTCTCGGACAGGGGTCCAAGAGACCCAGTACTTC
NA | TRBJ1-1 | NA | TRBV4-1 | CASSQDLETTEAFF | TGCGCCAGCAGCCAAGATCTGGAGACTACTGAAGCTTTCTTT
NA | TRBJ2-3 | NA | TRBV6-1 | CASSEPRRGGPDTQYF | TGTGCCAGCAGTGAACCCCGCAGGGGTGGGCCTGATACGCAGTATTTT
NA | TRBJ2-5 | once | TRBV28 | CASRSTGALHF | TGTGCCAGCAGATCCACAGGTGCCCTGCACTTC
TRBD1 | TRBJ1-5 | NA | TRBV30 | CAWSPRQGLQPQHF | TGTGCCTGGAGTCCACGACAGGGGCTTCAGCCCCAGCATTTT
TRBD1 | TRBJ1-2 | NA | TRBV30 | CAWSVGQAFSGYTF | TGTGCCTGGAGTGTGGGACAGGCGTTCTCTGGCTACACCTTC
TRBD1 | TRBJ1-5 | NA | TRBV7-9 | CASSTPGTGNQPQHF | TGTGCCAGCAGCACCCCCGGGACAGGAAATCAGCCCCAGCATTTT
TRBD1 | TRBJ1-2 | few | TRBV30 | CAWSRPTPFRGGRGYTF | TGTGCCTGGAGTCGTCCCACACCTTTCCGAGGGGGCCGGGGCTACACCTTC
NA | TRBJ1-2 | few | TRBV11-2 | CASSLGQAVLHYGYTF | TGTGCCAGCAGCTTAGGACAAGCGGTTCTCCACTATGGCTACACCTTC
NA | TRBJ2-6 | NA | TRBV6-6 | CASSSSRGTGANVLTF | TGTGCCAGCAGTTCCTCCAGGGGTACTGGGGCCAACGTCCTGACTTTC
TRBD1 | TRBJ1-2 | NA | TRBV7-9 | CASSLQGNGYTF | TGTGCCAGCAGTCTACAGGGGAATGGCTACACCTTC
TRBD2 | TRBJ2-5 | NA | TRBV9 | CASSQSGGAGGQETQYF | TGTGCCAGCAGCCAAAGCGGGGGGGCCGGGGGTCAAGAGACCCAGTACTTC
TRBD2 | TRBJ2-7 | NA | TRBV11-1 | CASSLREGLGEQYF | TGTGCCAGCAGCCTCAGGGAGGGTCTCGGGGAGCAGTACTTC
NA | TRBJ1-2 | NA | TRBV11-2 | CATLSNGYGYTF | TGTGCCACCCTCTCTAATGGCTATGGCTACACCTTC
NA | TRBJ2-7 | NA | TRBV19 | CASSNSGAGGQYF | TGTGCCAGTAGTAATTCCGGGGCCGGGGGGCAGTACTTC
TRBD1 | TRBJ1-5 | NA | TRBV2 | CASSGGQGRLQPQHF | TGTGCCAGCAGTGGTGGACAGGGTAGGTTGCAGCCCCAGCATTTT
NA | TRBJ2-5 | NA | TRBV6-5 | CASSYLRVSYQETQYF | TGTGCCAGCAGTTACTTGAGGGTCTCGTACCAAGAGACCCAGTACTTC
NA | TRBJ2-7 | NA | TRBV7-2 | CASSLGSRGGYEQYF | TGTGCCAGCAGCTTAGGGTCTAGAGGGGGCTACGAGCAGTACTTC
NA | TRBJ1-1 | NA | TRBV30 | CAWGLSFNTEAFF | TGTGCCTGGGGTCTGAGCTTTAACACTGAAGCTTTCTTT
TRBD2 | TRBJ2-1 | once | TRBV11-2 | CASRPTSGRLDEQFF | TGTGCCAGCAGGCCAACTAGCGGAAGGTTAGATGAGCAGTTCTTC
TRBD1 | TRBJ2-7 | once | TRBV6-1 | CASWRTGQYYEQYF | TGTGCCAGCTGGCGGACGGGACAGTACTACGAGCAGTACTTC
TRBD2 | TRBJ2-5 | NA | TRBV28 | CASSLTSGGQETQYF | TGTGCCAGCAGTCTGACTAGCGGAGGACAAGAGACCCAGTACTTC
NA | TRBJ1-2 | once | TRBV10-3 | CAISGGGYGYTF | TGTGCCATCAGCGGGGGAGGATATGGCTACACCTTC
NA | TRBJ1-5 | NA | TRBV30 | CAYSLQNSNQPQHF | TGTGCCTATTCCCTGCAGAATAGCAATCAGCCCCAGCATTTT
NA | TRBJ1-1 | NA | TRBV7-6 | CASSLVLRDEAFF | TGTGCCAGCAGCTTAGTTCTCAGGGATGAAGCTTTCTTT
NA | TRBJ2-5 | NA | TRBV13 | CASSFRQRGETQYF | TGTGCCAGCAGCTTCCGACAGAGGGGGGAGACCCAGTACTTC
NA | TRBJ1-4 | NA | TRBV28 | CATLDRSHEEF | TGTGCCACCTTAGACAGGAGTCACGAGGAATTT
TRBD1 | TRBJ1-5 | NA | TRBV2 | CASSSRGLNQPQHF | TGTGCCAGCAGTTCCAGGGGGCTTAATCAGCCCCAGCATTTT
NA | TRBJ1-1 | NA | TRBV29-1 | CSVAGLLNTEAFF | TGCAGCGTTGCGGGTCTATTGAACACTGAAGCTTTCTTT
NA | TRBJ1-1 | NA | TRBV7-8 | CASSPGASGTEAFF | TGTGCCAGCAGCCCTGGGGCGTCGGGCACTGAAGCTTTCTTT
TRBD2 | TRBJ2-7 | NA | TRBV5-6 | CASRRTSGGEQYF | TGTGCCAGCAGGAGGACTAGCGGGGGCGAGCAGTACTTC
NA | TRBJ1-2 | NA | TRBV6-5 | CASSYSDQGANGYTF | TGTGCCAGCAGTTACTCGGATCAAGGAGCGAATGGCTACACCTTC
NA | TRBJ2-7 | NA | TRBV28 | CASSSPGGDLGEQYF | TGTGCCAGCAGTTCGCCGGGGGGCGACCTTGGGGAGCAGTACTTC
NA | TRBJ2-1 | NA | TRBV27 | CASSWTVGAWGEQFF | TGTGCCAGCAGTTGGACGGTTGGGGCCTGGGGTGAGCAGTTCTTC
TRBD1 | TRBJ1-5 | NA | TRBV6-5 | CASSRTGWNQPQHF | TGTGCCAGCAGTAGGACAGGGTGGAATCAGCCCCAGCATTTT
NA | TRBJ2-5 | NA | TRBV18 | CASSLSRGGQTQYF | TGTGCCAGCTCATTGAGCAGAGGCGGGCAGACCCAGTACTTC
NA | TRBJ1-1 | NA | TRBV7-9 | CASSLSGAANTEAFF | TGTGCCAGCAGCTTATCAGGGGCAGCAAACACTGAAGCTTTCTTT
NA | TRBJ2-7 | NA | TRBV5-1 | CASYRDLTSEQYF | TGCGCCAGCTACCGGGACTTAACATCCGAGCAGTACTTC
NA | TRBJ1-1 | few | TRBV14 | CASSRTNTEAFF | TGTGCCAGCAGCCGGACAAACACTGAAGCTTTCTTT